This is a list of T cell receptor beta chains from one sample in a study of cytomegalovirus exposure and HLA in healthy donors. Data came from immunoSEQ multiplex PCR; TCRdb stores just in-frame clones and leaves some out. The sample lists approximately 110,000 clones, roughly 68% seen once, with nearly 0.9% in the top ten. The sequenced sample consisted of PBMCs. The receptors come from a woman aged 25 to 39 in good health and CMV-seronegative. CDR3s include the opening cysteine and the closing phenylalanine or tryptophan.

j_call: TRBJ2-3
v_call: TRBV7-6
cdr3_aa: CASSPGSAGGSTDTQYF

j_call: TRBJ2-2
v_call: TRBV29-1
cdr3_aa: CSVSQSSGELFF

j_call: TRBJ1-5
v_call: TRBV27
cdr3_aa: CASSTPGQPQHF

j_call: TRBJ1-1
v_call: TRBV6-1
cdr3_aa: CASRHRGQTEAFF

j_call: TRBJ1-2
v_call: TRBV27
cdr3_aa: CASSPQGAGGYTF

j_call: TRBJ1-2
v_call: TRBV29-1
cdr3_aa: CSVVLEGWTGTNYGYTF

j_call: TRBJ1-1
v_call: TRBV5-1
cdr3_aa: CASSLGTGGTEAFF

j_call: TRBJ1-1
v_call: TRBV6-1
cdr3_aa: CASSDREGTEAFF

j_call: TRBJ2-5
v_call: TRBV5-1
cdr3_aa: CASSLDAGGQETQYF

j_call: TRBJ2-7
v_call: TRBV11-1
cdr3_aa: CASSSQTGTYEQYF

j_call: TRBJ1-5
v_call: TRBV6-6
cdr3_aa: CASSGNRGTSNQPQHF

j_call: TRBJ1-6
v_call: TRBV5-6
cdr3_aa: CASSPGRVSPLHF

j_call: TRBJ1-1
v_call: TRBV19
cdr3_aa: CASSMEGTVTEAFF

j_call: TRBJ2-5
v_call: TRBV19
cdr3_aa: CASSIAPPGQGETQYF

j_call: TRBJ1-1
v_call: TRBV28
cdr3_aa: CASRPQGENTEAFF

j_call: TRBJ1-4
v_call: TRBV6-5
cdr3_aa: CASRARTGVNEKLFF

j_call: TRBJ1-6
v_call: TRBV27
cdr3_aa: CASTPWGGPAYNSPLHF

j_call: TRBJ1-2
v_call: TRBV29-1
cdr3_aa: CSASAGQGGSGYTF

j_call: TRBJ1-5
v_call: TRBV7-9
cdr3_aa: CASSLQGGSQPQHF

j_call: TRBJ1-1
v_call: TRBV6-5
cdr3_aa: CASSRQPGTEAFF

j_call: TRBJ2-2
v_call: TRBV19
cdr3_aa: CGSGGSGTGELFF

j_call: TRBJ1-2
v_call: TRBV5-1
cdr3_aa: CASSLEGRYTF

j_call: TRBJ2-2
v_call: TRBV27
cdr3_aa: CASSGTRNTGELFF

j_call: TRBJ2-1
v_call: TRBV27
cdr3_aa: CASSLSPGQGPYNEQFF

j_call: TRBJ1-4
v_call: TRBV30
cdr3_aa: CAWSVSRVPTNEKLFF

j_call: TRBJ1-2
v_call: TRBV2
cdr3_aa: CASSSGGYTF

j_call: TRBJ2-1
v_call: TRBV11-3
cdr3_aa: CASSSGTGFDNEQFF

j_call: TRBJ1-1
v_call: TRBV5-1
cdr3_aa: CASSQGANTEAFF

j_call: TRBJ2-7
v_call: TRBV27
cdr3_aa: CASRLTPYSQRQYF

j_call: TRBJ2-1
v_call: TRBV5-6
cdr3_aa: CASRGLLAVYNEQFF

j_call: TRBJ1-2
v_call: TRBV7-9
cdr3_aa: CASSPSSGGGYTF

j_call: TRBJ1-6
v_call: TRBV4-3
cdr3_aa: CASSQDYATNLYNSPLHF

j_call: TRBJ2-2
v_call: TRBV29-1
cdr3_aa: CSAGNTGELFF

j_call: TRBJ2-7
v_call: TRBV11-3
cdr3_aa: CASSLAFSGSYEQYF

j_call: TRBJ1-1
v_call: TRBV16
cdr3_aa: CASSQWEGANTEAFF

j_call: TRBJ1-2
v_call: TRBV6-5
cdr3_aa: CASSYSISQGRGYTF

j_call: TRBJ1-3
v_call: TRBV25-1
cdr3_aa: CASSRESGNTIYF

j_call: TRBJ1-2
v_call: TRBV7-3
cdr3_aa: CASSLGGPGGDYGYTF

j_call: TRBJ1-2
v_call: TRBV7-3
cdr3_aa: CASSLRTGTALEGYTF

j_call: TRBJ1-1
v_call: TRBV6-5
cdr3_aa: CASSSPRGDPKAFF

j_call: TRBJ1-5
v_call: TRBV6-1
cdr3_aa: CASSGAGANQPQHF

j_call: TRBJ2-2
v_call: TRBV10-3
cdr3_aa: CANGQGEVGELFF

j_call: TRBJ1-1
v_call: TRBV28
cdr3_aa: CASVLVRETNTEAFF

j_call: TRBJ2-5
v_call: TRBV18
cdr3_aa: CASSPEKETQYF

j_call: TRBJ1-1
v_call: TRBV27
cdr3_aa: CASSQLTSFEAFF

j_call: TRBJ1-4
v_call: TRBV2
cdr3_aa: CASSGTTVNEKLFF